This T cell receptor (beta chain) is from a study of shared clonotypes between healthy human individuals. Here immunoSEQ multiplex PCR was the method, and the copy in TCRdb shows in-frame clones only, minus some. This table holds 2 million to 3 million clones, 93% found once. The length of the CDR3 is 15 residues. CDR1 MNHNS and CDR2 SASEGT come from the germline V gene. Germline trimming cut 3 bases from V and 6 bases from J; bases unmatched to any gene: 5. The clonotype comes from a man aged 18 to 35 in good health. Some clones in this sample may be carry-over from other donors' samples. The sample taken for sequencing was naive CD4+ T cells from PBMCs. Subset denoted: CD45RA+ positively selected. The chain recombines TRBV6-1 with TRBJ2-1; 10 positions match TRBD1. As DNA, the CDR3 is TGTGCCAGCAGTGACCGGGACAGGGGTTCCAATGAGCAGTTCTTC. It translates to CASSDRDRGSNEQFF.